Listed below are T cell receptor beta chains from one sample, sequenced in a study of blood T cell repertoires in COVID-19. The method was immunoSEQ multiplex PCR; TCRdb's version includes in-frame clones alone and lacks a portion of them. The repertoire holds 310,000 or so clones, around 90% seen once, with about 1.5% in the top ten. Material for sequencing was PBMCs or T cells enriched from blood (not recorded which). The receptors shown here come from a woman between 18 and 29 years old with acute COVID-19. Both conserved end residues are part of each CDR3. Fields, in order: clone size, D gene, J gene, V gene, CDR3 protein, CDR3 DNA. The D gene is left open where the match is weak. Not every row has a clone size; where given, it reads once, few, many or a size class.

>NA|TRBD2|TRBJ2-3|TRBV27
CASSLLVVAGGTDTQYF
TGTGCCAGCAGTTTATTAGTGGTAGCGGGAGGCACAGATACGCAGTATTTT
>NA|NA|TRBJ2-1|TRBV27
CASSAPRVSYNEQFF
TGTGCCAGCAGTGCGCCAAGAGTCTCCTACAATGAGCAGTTCTTC
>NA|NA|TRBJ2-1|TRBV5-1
CASRMTGISYNEQFF
TGCGCCAGCAGAATGACGGGAATCTCCTACAATGAGCAGTTCTTC
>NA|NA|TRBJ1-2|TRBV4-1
CASSQGPDGYTF
TGCGCCAGCAGCCAAGGCCCAGATGGCTACACCTTC
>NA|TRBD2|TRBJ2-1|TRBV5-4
CASSAREGLAYNEQFF
TGTGCCAGCAGCGCCAGAGAGGGACTAGCATACAATGAGCAGTTCTTC
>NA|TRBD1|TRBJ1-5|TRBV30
CAWGQGWDQPQHF
TGTGCCTGGGGACAGGGGTGGGATCAGCCCCAGCATTTT
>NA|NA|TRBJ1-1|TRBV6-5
CASSLRGGNTEAFF
TGTGCCAGCAGCCTCAGGGGCGGGAACACTGAAGCTTTCTTT
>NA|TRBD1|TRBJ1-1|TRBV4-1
CASSPYRGNTEAFF
TGCGCCAGCAGCCCGTACAGGGGGAACACTGAAGCTTTCTTT
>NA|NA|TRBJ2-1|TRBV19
CASSIDLEIYEQFF
TGTGCCAGTAGTATAGATCTTGAGATTTATGAGCAGTTCTTC
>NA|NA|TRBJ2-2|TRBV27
CASRSPGVELFF
TGTGCCAGCAGATCTCCCGGGGTTGAGCTGTTTTTT
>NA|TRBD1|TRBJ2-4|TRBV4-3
CASSQDGTGIAKNIQYF
TGCGCCAGCAGCCAAGATGGGACAGGGATTGCCAAAAACATTCAGTACTTC
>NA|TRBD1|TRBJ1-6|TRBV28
CASSLTGGRNSPLHF
TGTGCCAGCAGTCTGACAGGGGGGCGTAATTCACCCCTCCACTTT
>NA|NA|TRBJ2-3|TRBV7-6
CASSLGAGKNTDTQYF
TGTGCCAGCAGCTTAGGAGCCGGGAAGAACACAGATACGCAGTATTTT
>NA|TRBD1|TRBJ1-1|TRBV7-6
CASSLHGTAKAFF
TGTGCCAGCAGCTTACATGGGACAGCCAAAGCTTTCTTT
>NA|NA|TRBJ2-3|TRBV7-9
CASSLRVVARGPRADTQYF
TGTGCCAGCAGCTTAAGGGTAGTGGCCAGGGGACCGCGGGCAGATACGCAGTATTTT
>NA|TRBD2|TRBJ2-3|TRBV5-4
CASSSFSRESRTDTQYF
TGTGCCAGCAGCTCCTTTTCGCGGGAGAGTCGCACAGATACGCAGTATTTT
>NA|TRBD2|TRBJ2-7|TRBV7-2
CASSLNYVTSGYEQYF
TGTGCCAGCAGCTTAAATTATGTGACTAGCGGTTACGAGCAGTACTTC
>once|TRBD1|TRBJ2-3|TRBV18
CASSPDRVTYRTDTQYF
TGTGCCAGCTCCCCCGACAGGGTTACGTATCGGACAGATACGCAGTATTTT
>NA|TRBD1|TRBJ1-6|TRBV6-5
CASSYSRTGRSPLHF
TGTGCCAGCAGTTACTCACGGACAGGGAGGTCACCCCTCCACTTT